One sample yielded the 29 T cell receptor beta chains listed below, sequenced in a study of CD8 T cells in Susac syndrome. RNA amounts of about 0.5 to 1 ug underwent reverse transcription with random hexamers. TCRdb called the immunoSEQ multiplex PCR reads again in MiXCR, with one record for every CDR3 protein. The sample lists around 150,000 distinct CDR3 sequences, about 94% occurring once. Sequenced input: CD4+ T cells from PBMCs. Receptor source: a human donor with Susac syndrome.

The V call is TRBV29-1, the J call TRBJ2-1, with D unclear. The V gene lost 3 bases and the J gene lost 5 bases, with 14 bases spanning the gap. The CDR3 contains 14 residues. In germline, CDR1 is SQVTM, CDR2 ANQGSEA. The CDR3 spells CSVDGSRFDNEQFF. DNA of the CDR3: TGCAGCGTTGATGGTTCGAGGTTCGACAATGAGCAGTTCTTC.

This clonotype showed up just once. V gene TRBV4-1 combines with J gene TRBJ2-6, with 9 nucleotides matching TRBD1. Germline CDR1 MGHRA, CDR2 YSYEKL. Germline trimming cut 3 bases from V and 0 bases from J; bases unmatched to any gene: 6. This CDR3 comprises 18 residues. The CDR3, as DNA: TGCGCCAGCAGCCAGGAAGGGACAGGGTACTCTGGGGCCAACGTCCTGACTTTC. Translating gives CASSQEGTGYSGANVLTF.

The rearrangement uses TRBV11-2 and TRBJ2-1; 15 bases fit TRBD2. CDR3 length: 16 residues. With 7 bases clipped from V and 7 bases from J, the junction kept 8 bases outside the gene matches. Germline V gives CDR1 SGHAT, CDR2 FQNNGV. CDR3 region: CASTAGLAGGINEQFF. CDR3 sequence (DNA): TGTGCCAGCACCGCGGGACTAGCGGGAGGAATAAATGAGCAGTTCTTC. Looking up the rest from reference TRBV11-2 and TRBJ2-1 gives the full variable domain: EAGVAQSPRYKIIEKRQSVAFWCNPISGHATLYWYQQILGQGPKLLIQFQNNGVVDDSQLPKDRFSAERLKGVDSTLKIQPAKLEDSAVYLCASTAGLAGGINEQFFGPGTRLTVL.

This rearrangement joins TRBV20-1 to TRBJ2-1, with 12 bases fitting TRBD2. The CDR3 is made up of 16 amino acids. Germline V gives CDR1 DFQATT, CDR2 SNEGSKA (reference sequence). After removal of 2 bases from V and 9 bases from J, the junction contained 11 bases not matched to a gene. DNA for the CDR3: TGCAGTGCTAGAAGACGGACTAGCGGGAATGTGGGTGAGCAGTTCTTC. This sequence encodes CSARRRTSGNVGEQFF.

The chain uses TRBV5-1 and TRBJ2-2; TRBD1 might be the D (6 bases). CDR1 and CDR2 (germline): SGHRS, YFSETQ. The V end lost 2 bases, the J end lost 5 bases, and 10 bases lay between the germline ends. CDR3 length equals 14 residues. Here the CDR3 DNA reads TGCGCCAGCAGCTTTGGGACACTAACCGGGGAGCTGTTTTTT. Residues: CASSFGTLTGELFF. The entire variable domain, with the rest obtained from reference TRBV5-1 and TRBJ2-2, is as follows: KAGVTQTPRYLIKTRGQQVTLSCSPISGHRSVSWYQQTPGQGLQFLFEYFSETQRNKGNFPGRFSGRQFSNSRSEMNVSTLELGDSALYLCASSFGTLTGELFFGEGSRLTVL.

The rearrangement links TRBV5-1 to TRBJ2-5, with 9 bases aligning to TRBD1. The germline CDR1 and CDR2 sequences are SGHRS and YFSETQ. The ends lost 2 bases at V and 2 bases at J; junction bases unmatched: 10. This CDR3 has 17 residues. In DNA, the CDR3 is TGCGCCAGCAGCTTAAAACGCGGGACAGGGATTCAAGAGACCCAGTACTTC. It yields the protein CASSLKRGTGIQETQYF.

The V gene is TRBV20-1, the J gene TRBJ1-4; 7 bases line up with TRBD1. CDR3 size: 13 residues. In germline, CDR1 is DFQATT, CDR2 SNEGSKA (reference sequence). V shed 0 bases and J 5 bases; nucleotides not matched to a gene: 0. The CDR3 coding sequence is TGCAGTGCTAGAGAAGGGGGCAATGAAAAACTGTTTTTT. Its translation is CSAREGGNEKLFF.

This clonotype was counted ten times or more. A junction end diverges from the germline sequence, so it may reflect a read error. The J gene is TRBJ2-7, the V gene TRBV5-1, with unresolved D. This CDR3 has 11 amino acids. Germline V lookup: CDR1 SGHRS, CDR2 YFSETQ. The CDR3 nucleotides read TGTGCCAGCAGTTCCTCCTACGAGCAGTACTTC. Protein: CASSSSYEQYF.

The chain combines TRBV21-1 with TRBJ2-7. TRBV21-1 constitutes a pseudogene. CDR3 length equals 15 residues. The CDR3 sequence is CASSKVVAADGEQYF. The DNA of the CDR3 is TGTGCCAGCAGCAAAGTGGTGGCGGCGGACGGGGAGCAGTACTTC.

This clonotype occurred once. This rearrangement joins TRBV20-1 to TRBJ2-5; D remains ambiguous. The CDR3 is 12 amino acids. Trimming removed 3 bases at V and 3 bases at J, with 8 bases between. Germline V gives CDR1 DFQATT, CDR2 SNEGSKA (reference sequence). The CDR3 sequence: CSARRWEETQYF. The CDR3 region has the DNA TGCAGTGCTAGGAGGTGGGAAGAGACCCAGTACTTC.

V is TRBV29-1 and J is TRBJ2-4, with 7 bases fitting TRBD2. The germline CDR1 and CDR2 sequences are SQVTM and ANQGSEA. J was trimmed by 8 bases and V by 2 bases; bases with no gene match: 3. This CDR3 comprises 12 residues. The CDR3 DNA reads TGCAGCGTTGAACTGGGGGGGGACATTCAGTACTTC. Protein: CSVELGGDIQYF. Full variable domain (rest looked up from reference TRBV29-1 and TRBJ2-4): SAVISQKPSRDICQRGTSLTIQCQVDSQVTMMFWYRQQPGQSLTLIATANQGSEATYESGFVIDKFPISRPNLTFSTLTVSNMSPEDSSIYLCSVELGGDIQYFGAGTRLSVL.

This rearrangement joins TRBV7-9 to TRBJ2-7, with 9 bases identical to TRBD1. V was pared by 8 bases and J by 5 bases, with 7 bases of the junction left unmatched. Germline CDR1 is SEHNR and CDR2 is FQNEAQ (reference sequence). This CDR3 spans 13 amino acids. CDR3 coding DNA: TGTGCCAGCGCGCGGACAGGGGTGGACGAGCAGTACTTC. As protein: CASARTGVDEQYF.

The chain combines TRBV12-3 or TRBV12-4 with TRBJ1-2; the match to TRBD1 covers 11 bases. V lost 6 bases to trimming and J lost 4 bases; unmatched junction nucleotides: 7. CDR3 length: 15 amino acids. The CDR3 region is CASSPGQGAIYGYTF. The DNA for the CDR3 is TGTGCCAGCAGCCCAGGACAGGGGGCGATCTATGGCTACACCTTC.

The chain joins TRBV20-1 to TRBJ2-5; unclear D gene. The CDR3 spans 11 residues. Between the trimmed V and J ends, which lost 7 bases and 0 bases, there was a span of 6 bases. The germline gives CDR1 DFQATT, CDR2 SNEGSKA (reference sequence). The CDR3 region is CSGGYQETQYF. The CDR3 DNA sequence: TGCAGTGGCGGCTACCAAGAGACCCAGTACTTC.

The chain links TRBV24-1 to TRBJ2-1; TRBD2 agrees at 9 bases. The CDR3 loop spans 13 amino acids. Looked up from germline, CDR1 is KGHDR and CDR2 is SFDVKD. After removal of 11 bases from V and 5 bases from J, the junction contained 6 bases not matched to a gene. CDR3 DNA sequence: TGTGCCATCTCGACTAGCGGAAACAATGAGCAGTTCTTC. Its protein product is CAISTSGNNEQFF.

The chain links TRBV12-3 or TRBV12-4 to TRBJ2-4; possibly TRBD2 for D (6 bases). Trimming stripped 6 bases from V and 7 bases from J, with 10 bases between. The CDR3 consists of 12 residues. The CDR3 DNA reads TGTGCCAGCAGGAGCAGCGGGAACATTCAGTACTTC. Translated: CASRSSGNIQYF.

DNA for the CDR3: TGCGCCAGCAGGTGGGACAGCTCCACCGGGGAGCTGTTTTTT. Protein sequence: CASRWDSSTGELFF. The V gene is TRBV5-1, the J gene TRBJ2-2; 7 positions match TRBD1. This CDR3 contains 14 residues. Germline V gene data show CDR1 as SGHRS and CDR2 as YFSETQ. The trim removed 5 bases at V and 4 bases at J, leaving 5 bases unmatched.

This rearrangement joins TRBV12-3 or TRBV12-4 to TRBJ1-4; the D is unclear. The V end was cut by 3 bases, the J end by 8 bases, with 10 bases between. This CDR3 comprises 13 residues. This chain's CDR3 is CASSFLVGEKLFF. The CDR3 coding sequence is TGTGCCAGCAGTTTCCTGGTAGGAGAAAAACTGTTTTTT.

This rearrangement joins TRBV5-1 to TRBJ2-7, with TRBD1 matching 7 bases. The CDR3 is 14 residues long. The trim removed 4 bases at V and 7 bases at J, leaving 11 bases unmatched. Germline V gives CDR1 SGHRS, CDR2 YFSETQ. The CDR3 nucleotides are TGCGCCAGCAGCCCCCGGGACAGCTTACGGGAGCAGTACTTC. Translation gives CASSPRDSLREQYF.

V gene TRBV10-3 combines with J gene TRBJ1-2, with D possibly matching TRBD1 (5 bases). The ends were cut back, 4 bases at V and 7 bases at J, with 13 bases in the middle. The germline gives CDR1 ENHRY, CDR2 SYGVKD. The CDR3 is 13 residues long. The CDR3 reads CAISGGSFSGYTF. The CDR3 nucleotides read TGTGCCATCAGTGGGGGGAGCTTTAGTGGCTACACCTTC.

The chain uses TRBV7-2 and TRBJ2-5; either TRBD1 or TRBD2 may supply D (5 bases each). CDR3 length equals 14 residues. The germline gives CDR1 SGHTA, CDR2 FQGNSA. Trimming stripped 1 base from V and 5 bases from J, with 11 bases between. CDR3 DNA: TGTGCCAGCAGCTTAGAATGGGGGACGGAGACCCAGTACTTC. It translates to CASSLEWGTETQYF. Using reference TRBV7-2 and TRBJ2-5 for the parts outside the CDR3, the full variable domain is GAGVSQSPSNKVTEKGKDVELRCDPISGHTALYWYRQSLGQGLEFLIYFQGNSAPDKSGLPSDRFSAERTGGSVSTLTIQRTQQEDSAVYLCASSLEWGTETQYFGPGTRLLVL.

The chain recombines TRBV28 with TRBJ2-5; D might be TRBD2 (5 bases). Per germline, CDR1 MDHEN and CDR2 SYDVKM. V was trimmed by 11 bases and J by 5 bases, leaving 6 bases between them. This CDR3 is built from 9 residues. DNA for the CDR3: TGTGCCTCGGGGGAGACCCAGTACTTC. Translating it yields CASGETQYF.

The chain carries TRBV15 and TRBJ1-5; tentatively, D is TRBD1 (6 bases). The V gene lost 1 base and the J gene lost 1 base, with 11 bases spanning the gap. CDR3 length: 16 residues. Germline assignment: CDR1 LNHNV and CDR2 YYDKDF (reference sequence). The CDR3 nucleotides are TGTGCCACCAGCAGAGTTCGAGGGGGGAGCAATCAGCCCCAGCATTTT. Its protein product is CATSRVRGGSNQPQHF.

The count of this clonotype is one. CDR3: CSVRREVYNEQFF. CDR3 coding DNA: TGCAGCGTAAGGCGGGAAGTGTACAATGAGCAGTTCTTC. The rearrangement uses TRBV29-1 and TRBJ2-1; tentatively, D is TRBD2 (6 bases). Germline V gene lookup returns CDR1 SQVTM and CDR2 ANQGSEA. V was trimmed by 6 bases and J by 4 bases, leaving 13 bases between them. This CDR3 contains 13 residues.

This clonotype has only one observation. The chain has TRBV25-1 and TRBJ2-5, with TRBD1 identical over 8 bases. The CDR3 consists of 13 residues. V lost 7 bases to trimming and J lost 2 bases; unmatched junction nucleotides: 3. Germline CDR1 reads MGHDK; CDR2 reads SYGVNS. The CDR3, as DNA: TGTGCCAGCACCCGACAGGGGCAAGAGACCCAGTACTTC. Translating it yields CASTRQGQETQYF.

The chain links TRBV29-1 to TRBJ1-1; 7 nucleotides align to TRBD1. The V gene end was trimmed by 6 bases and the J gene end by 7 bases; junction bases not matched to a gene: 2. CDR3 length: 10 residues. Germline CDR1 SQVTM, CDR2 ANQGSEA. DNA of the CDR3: TGCAGCGTCAGGACAGGTGAAGCTTTCTTT. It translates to CSVRTGEAFF.

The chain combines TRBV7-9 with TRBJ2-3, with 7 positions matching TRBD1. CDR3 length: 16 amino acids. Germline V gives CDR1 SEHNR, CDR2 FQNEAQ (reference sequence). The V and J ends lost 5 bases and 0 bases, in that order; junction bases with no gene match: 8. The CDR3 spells CASSRQTGISTDTQYF. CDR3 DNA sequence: TGTGCCAGCAGCAGGCAGACAGGGATTAGCACAGATACGCAGTATTTT.

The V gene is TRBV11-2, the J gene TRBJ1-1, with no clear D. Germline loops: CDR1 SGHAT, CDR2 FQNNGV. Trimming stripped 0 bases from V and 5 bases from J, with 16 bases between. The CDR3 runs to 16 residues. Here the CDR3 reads CASSLEVFGRRTEAFF. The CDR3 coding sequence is TGTGCCAGCAGCTTAGAAGTTTTCGGCAGGCGGACTGAAGCTTTCTTT.

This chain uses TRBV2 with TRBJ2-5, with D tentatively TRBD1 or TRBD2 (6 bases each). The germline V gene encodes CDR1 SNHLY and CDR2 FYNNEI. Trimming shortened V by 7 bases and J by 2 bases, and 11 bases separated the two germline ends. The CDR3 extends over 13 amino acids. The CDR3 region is CASNRGPQETQYF. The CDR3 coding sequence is TGTGCCAGCAATCGGGGGCCGCAAGAGACCCAGTACTTC. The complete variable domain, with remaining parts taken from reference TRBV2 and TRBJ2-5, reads EPEVTQTPSHQVTQMGQEVILRCVPISNHLYFYWYRQILGQKVEFLVSFYNNEISEKSEIFDDQFSVERPDGSNFTLKIRSTKLEDSAMYFCASNRGPQETQYFGPGTRLLVL.